Given below is one T cell receptor beta chain in context. The entry originates in a study of blood T cells in healthy people across ages. CDR1 is DFQATT, CDR2 SNEGSKA, per germline (reference sequence). V was clipped by 6 bases and J by 1 base, with 10 bases between them. The CDR3 is 13 amino acids. The second PCR ran roughly 7 to 11 cycles with a sample-barcoded 5' primer and J-beta primers. TCRdb analysed the 5' RACE reads with MiXCR anew, one entry per CDR3 protein. Among over a million distinct CDR3 sequences listed, roughly 64% were seen once. Total RNA, at least 6 micrograms per sample, was extracted from PBMCs.

Sequencing used blood. J is TRBJ2-1 and V is TRBV20-1; D gene unclear. The TCR comes from a man between 18 and 29 years old in good health. CDR3 sequence reads: CSAPVSSYNEQFF. The CDR3 bases are TGCAGTGCGCCAGTCTCTTCCTACAATGAGCAGTTCTTC.